The next 23 T cell receptor beta chains were all read from a single sample in a study of human T cells and chemical hapten exposure. Each CDR3 protein is one row after TCRdb ran MiXCR on the RACE reads. The sample has approximately 350,000 distinct CDR3 sequences, around 6% seen once. Time point given: patch test 2, 6 weeks after DPC sensitization. Specified treatment: therapeutic diphenylcyclopropenone sensitization with weekly scalp DPC. Sequences were derived from whole blood, sampled in connection with sensitization to the hapten diphenylcyclopropenone (DPC). These receptors were collected from a woman under 30 with alopecia areata. Some clones in this sample may be carry-over from other donors' samples.

This clonotype was observed at least ten times. V gene TRBV20-1 combines with J gene TRBJ1-1; D perhaps matches TRBD1 (6 bases). Germline values: CDR1 DFQATT, CDR2 SNEGSKA (reference sequence). The CDR3 contains 10 residues. The V gene lost 6 bases and the J gene lost 8 bases, with 10 bases spanning the gap. The CDR3 here is CSADGQEAFF. The CDR3 DNA is TGCAGTGCAGACGGACAGGAAGCTTTCTTT.

This clonotype was counted only a few times. The V and J genes are TRBV27 and TRBJ1-6, with D unresolved. The CDR3 covers 13 residues. Between the trimmed V and J ends, which lost 5 bases and 9 bases, there was a span of 11 bases. The germline V gene encodes CDR1 MNHEY and CDR2 SMNVEV (reference sequence). As DNA, the CDR3 is TGTGCCAGCAGTAAAGGGCTCGGTTCACCCCTCCACTTT. This sequence encodes CASSKGLGSPLHF.

This clonotype was seen more than once but under ten times. The V call is TRBV6-1, the J call TRBJ1-5; 11 nucleotides align to TRBD1. The CDR3 is 16 residues long. In germline, CDR1 is MNHNS, CDR2 SASEGT. With 6 bases clipped from V and 4 bases from J, the junction kept 8 bases outside the gene matches. As DNA, the CDR3 is TGTGCCAGCAGCGCTGGACAGGGGGCGCGGAATCAGCCCCAGCATTTT. This translates into CASSAGQGARNQPQHF.

This clonotype was observed a handful of times. The chain recombines TRBV12-3 or TRBV12-4 with TRBJ2-2; D not certain. This CDR3 has 13 amino acids. The V end lost 10 bases, the J end lost 1 base, and 10 bases lay between the germline ends. In DNA, the CDR3 is TGTGCCACAGACTCCTGGAACACCGGGGAGCTGTTTTTT. This translates into CATDSWNTGELFF.

The rearrangement joins TRBV11-3 to TRBJ2-3; D ambiguous. Germline-derived CDR1 and CDR2 are SGHNT and YENEEA. V was clipped by 0 bases and J by 4 bases, with 8 bases between them. This CDR3 contains 14 residues. CDR3 nucleotides: TGTGCCAGCAGCTTAGATTTCTTATCAGATACGCAGTATTTT. The encoded protein is CASSLDFLSDTQYF.

This clonotype was observed a handful of times. The rearrangement joins TRBV25-1 to TRBJ2-7, with D perhaps matching TRBD2 (6 bases). CDR3 length: 12 amino acids. The V end lost 1 base, the J end lost 7 bases, and 8 bases lay between the germline ends. Germline V gene lookup returns CDR1 MGHDK and CDR2 SYGVNS. In DNA form, the CDR3 reads TGTGCCAGCAGTGAATCTGGAGGGGAGCAGTACTTC. It specifies CASSESGGEQYF.

This sequence joins TRBV6-6 and TRBJ2-1, with D unclear. Germline assignment: CDR1 MNHNY and CDR2 SVGAGI (reference sequence). V gave up 4 bases and J gave up 10 bases, with 8 bases separating them. The CDR3 has 11 residues. The CDR3, as DNA: TGTGCCAGCAGTTCGACGTACGAGCAGTTCTTC. Translation: CASSSTYEQFF.

The J gene is TRBJ2-2, the V gene TRBV24-1; D unresolved. The germline V and J ends were trimmed by 4 bases and 4 bases, with 9 bases remaining between them. The CDR3 is made up of 14 amino acids. Germline V gene data show CDR1 as KGHDR and CDR2 as SFDVKD. Here the CDR3 DNA reads TGTGCCACCAGTGACCCGTCCCGCACCGGGGAGCTGTTTTTT. This translates into CATSDPSRTGELFF.

This clonotype has a handful of counts. V gene TRBV7-3 combines with J gene TRBJ2-3, with 10 bases identical to TRBD2. The germline gives CDR1 SGHTA, CDR2 FQGTGA. Trimming at V came to 7 bases and at J to 4 bases, leaving 11 bases not matched to a gene. The CDR3 is 16 amino acids. CDR3 nucleotides: TGTGCCAGCACCTTGTCCCTAGCGGGGGAAGCAGATACGCAGTATTTT. It yields the protein CASTLSLAGEADTQYF. Based on the CDR3 plus reference TRBV7-3 and TRBJ2-3, the full variable domain is GAGVSQTPSNKVTEKGKYVELRCDPISGHTALYWYRQSLGQGPEFLIYFQGTGAADDSGLPNDRFFAVRPEGSVSTLKIQRTERGDSAVYLCASTLSLAGEADTQYFGPGTRLTVL.

The sample holds many counts of this clonotype. The rearrangement links TRBV7-3 to TRBJ1-3; 11 bases are a match to TRBD1. Looked up from germline, CDR1 is SGHTA and CDR2 is FQGTGA. The CDR3 contains 14 residues. The J segment lost 5 bases and the V segment lost 5 bases, leaving 2 bases of the junction unmatched. DNA of the CDR3: TGTGCCAGCAGCCCGGACAGGGGGCGAAACACCATATATTTT. It translates to CASSPDRGRNTIYF.

This clonotype has only a few counts. The chain employs TRBV20-1 and TRBJ1-3; 9 bases map to TRBD1. CDR1 DFQATT and CDR2 SNEGSKA come from the germline V gene (reference sequence). CDR3 length: 14 residues. V lost 3 bases and J lost 4; bases outside the gene matches: 4. CDR3 sequence (DNA): TGCAGTGCTAGTCCGGGGACAGGGGGAAACACCATATATTTT. Its translation: CSASPGTGGNTIYF.

The chain combines TRBV12-5 with TRBJ2-6; D remains unclear. V lost 3 bases to trimming and J lost 0 bases, with 6 bases between them. The length of the CDR3 is 15 residues. Germline V gives CDR1 LGHNT, CDR2 FRNRAP. The chain's CDR3 is CASGLLRSGANVLTF. The DNA of the CDR3 is TGTGCTAGTGGTTTATTGCGCTCTGGGGCCAACGTCCTGACTTTC.

This rearrangement joins TRBV7-3 to TRBJ2-2; D is tentatively TRBD1 or TRBD2 (5 bases each). The V gene lost 6 bases and the J gene lost 6 bases, with 8 bases spanning the gap. CDR3 length equals 12 residues. Germline V CDR1 and CDR2: SGHTA, FQGTGA. The CDR3 DNA sequence: TGTGCCAGCAGAGGGACCGCCGGGGAGCTGTTTTTT. This translates into CASRGTAGELFF.

There are many counts of this clonotype. The V and J genes are TRBV9 and TRBJ1-2; TRBD1 matches 9 bases. The CDR3 runs to 14 residues. Trimming took 4 bases from V and 6 from J; bases not matched to a gene: 7. CDR1 SGDLS and CDR2 YYNGEE come from the germline V gene. The CDR3 region is CASSIRDRVNGYTF. The CDR3 nucleotides are TGTGCCAGCAGCATACGGGACAGGGTCAATGGCTACACCTTC.

This clonotype appeared many times. The J gene is TRBJ1-5, the V gene TRBV5-5, with D maybe TRBD1 (6 bases). Germline CDR1 SGHKS, CDR2 YYEKEE (reference sequence). The ends were cut back, 1 base at V and 6 bases at J, with 14 bases in the middle. The CDR3 loop spans 15 amino acids. CDR3 bases: TGTGCCAGCAGCTTGATCGCGGGGGGCATTCAGCCCCAGCATTTT. Its protein is CASSLIAGGIQPQHF.

The sample holds a few counts of this clonotype. The genes are TRBV6-6 and TRBJ2-5; either TRBD1 or TRBD2 may supply D (6 bases each). There are 14 residues in the CDR3. Germline V gene lookup returns CDR1 MNHNY and CDR2 SVGAGI (reference sequence). Trimming shortened V by 0 bases and J by 5 bases, and 10 bases separated the two germline ends. The CDR3 nucleotides are TGTGCCAGCAGTTACTCCCCGGGGGCGGAGACCCAGTACTTC. Its protein product is CASSYSPGAETQYF.

This clonotype was counted at least ten times. J is TRBJ2-3 and V is TRBV28, with TRBD2 matching over 9 bases. The CDR3 loop spans 17 amino acids. Germline V gene data show CDR1 as MDHEN and CDR2 as SYDVKM. V lost 1 base and J lost 0; bases outside the gene matches: 5. This CDR3 is CASSLFASGDSTDTQYF. In nucleotides, the CDR3 is TGTGCCAGCAGTTTATTTGCTAGCGGGGATAGCACAGATACGCAGTATTTT.

This clonotype was counted only a few times. This rearrangement joins TRBV12-3 or TRBV12-4 to TRBJ1-2; no reliable D call. The CDR3 contains 13 residues. The V end was cut by 11 bases, the J end by 3 bases, with 16 bases between. The CDR3 nucleotides read TGTGCCCTACGAGGGCGGGTGGACTATGGCTACACCTTC. This gives the protein CALRGRVDYGYTF.

The chain has TRBV6-5 and TRBJ1-1, with D hard to call. Germline V lookup: CDR1 MNHEY, CDR2 SVGAGI. The CDR3 has 15 amino acids. V was pared by 0 bases and J by 1 base, with 9 bases between. As DNA, the CDR3 is TGTGCCAGCAGTTACTCTCAGGTACAGAACACTGAAGCTTTCTTT. It encodes CASSYSQVQNTEAFF.

CDR3 region: CASRLDNNEQFF. In DNA, the CDR3 is TGCGCCAGCAGACTGGATAACAATGAGCAGTTCTTC. The V gene is TRBV5-1, the J gene TRBJ2-1; no reliable D call. CDR3 size: 12 residues. The germline V and J ends were trimmed by 5 bases and 5 bases, with 8 bases remaining between them. Germline V gene sequence: CDR1 SGHRS, CDR2 YFSETQ.

The rearrangement joins TRBV7-3 to TRBJ2-2; weak D call: TRBD2 (5 bases). Germline V gives CDR1 SGHTA, CDR2 FQGTGA. The germline V and J ends were trimmed by 3 bases and 0 bases, with 20 bases remaining between them. The CDR3 has 19 amino acids. CDR3: CASSLVGVGGTANTGELFF. CDR3 sequence (DNA): TGTGCCAGCAGCTTGGTCGGGGTCGGAGGCACCGCGAACACCGGGGAGCTGTTTTTT.

This clonotype occurred many times. The J gene is TRBJ2-1, the V gene TRBV7-8; D unresolved. The CDR3 runs 16 residues. Per the germline V gene, CDR1 is SGHVS and CDR2 is FQNEAQ. The V end lost 1 base, the J end lost 8 bases, and 18 bases lay between the germline ends. The CDR3 spells CASSLVTAKVVDEQFF. CDR3 nucleotide sequence: TGTGCCAGCAGCTTAGTGACGGCGAAGGTCGTGGATGAGCAGTTCTTC.

This clonotype was counted at least ten times. This chain links TRBV20-1 with TRBJ1-5; D is uncertain. Germline lookup yields CDR1 DFQATT and CDR2 SNEGSKA (reference sequence). Between the trimmed V and J ends, which lost 2 bases and 0 bases, there was a span of 8 bases. The CDR3 totals 14 residues. The CDR3 spells CSARRGSSNQPQHF. CDR3 bases: TGCAGTGCTAGACGCGGATCTAGCAATCAGCCCCAGCATTTT.